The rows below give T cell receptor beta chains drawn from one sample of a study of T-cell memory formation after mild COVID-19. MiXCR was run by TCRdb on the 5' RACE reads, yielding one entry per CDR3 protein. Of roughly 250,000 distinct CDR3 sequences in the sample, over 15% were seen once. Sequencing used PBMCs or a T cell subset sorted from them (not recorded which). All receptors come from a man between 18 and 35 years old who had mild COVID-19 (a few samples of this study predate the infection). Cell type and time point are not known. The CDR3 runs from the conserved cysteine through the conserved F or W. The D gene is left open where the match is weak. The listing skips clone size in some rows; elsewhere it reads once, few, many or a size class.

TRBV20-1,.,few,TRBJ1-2,TGCAGTGCTACGAGGGTAGGGGCCGGGCGGTATGGCTACACCTTC,CSATRVGAGRYGYTF
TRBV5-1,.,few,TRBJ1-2,TGCGCCACCCGACCGGGACCTCCAAAGTGGGGCTACACCTTC,CATRPGPPKWGYTF
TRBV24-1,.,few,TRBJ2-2,TGTGCCATTGGGCCCGGCGGCACCGGGGAGCTGTTTTTT,CAIGPGGTGELFF
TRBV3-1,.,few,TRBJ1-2,TGTGCCAGCAGCCAAGATCGGGGGGCAATGACCTTC,CASSQDRGAMTF
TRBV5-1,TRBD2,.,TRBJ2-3,TGCGCCAGCAGCTTGGGAAGTTCGGGGGGGCCAGATACGCAGTATTTT,CASSLGSSGGPDTQYF
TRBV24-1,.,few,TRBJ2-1,TGTGCCACCAGGAACTACAATGAGCAGTTCTTC,CATRNYNEQFF
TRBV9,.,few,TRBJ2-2,TGTGCCAGCAGCGCCCCCCCAGCGGCGGGGAACACCGGGGAGCTGTTTTTT,CASSAPPAAGNTGELFF
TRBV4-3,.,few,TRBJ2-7,TGCGCCAGCAGCCAAGAGGCAGGGAGGTTGTACGAGCAGTACTTC,CASSQEAGRLYEQYF
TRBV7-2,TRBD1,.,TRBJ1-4,TGTGCCAGCAGCTTAGGGGACAGGGAGGCTGAAAAACTGTTTTTT,CASSLGDREAEKLFF
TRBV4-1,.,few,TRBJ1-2,TGCGCCAGCAGCCAATTGCACTTCGGTGGCTACACCTTC,CASSQLHFGGYTF
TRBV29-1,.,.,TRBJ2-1,TGCAGCAGCCGCAGGGGGGCGCCACGGGACGAGCAGTTCTTC,CSSRRGAPRDEQFF
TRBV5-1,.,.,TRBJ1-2,TGCGCCAGCAGCGGCTCTTTAGCTAACTATGGCTACACCTTC,CASSGSLANYGYTF
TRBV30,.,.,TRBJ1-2,TGTGCCTGGAGGGGATTGGACTATGGCTACACCTTC,CAWRGLDYGYTF
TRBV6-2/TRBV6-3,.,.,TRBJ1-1,TGTGCCAGCAGCCCGCAATGGAGGGGGGTCGCTGAAGCTTTCTTT,CASSPQWRGVAEAFF
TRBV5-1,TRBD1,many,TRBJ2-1,TGCGCCAGCAGGAACAGGGGACCGAAGCAGTTCTTC,CASRNRGPKQFF
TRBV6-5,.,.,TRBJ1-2,TGTGCCAGCCGAAAGCCCGGGGGCGGGGGTGGCTACACCTTC,CASRKPGGGGGYTF
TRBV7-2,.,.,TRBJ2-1,TGTGCCAGCAGTTCGGACAGTAGATACAATGAGCAGTTCTTC,CASSSDSRYNEQFF
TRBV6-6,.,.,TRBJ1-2,TGTGCCAGCAGCAGGTCTCGGGAAGAAAATGGCTACACCTTC,CASSRSREENGYTF
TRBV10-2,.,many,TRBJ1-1,TGCGCCAGCAGTGACCCCGGGATGATGAACACTGAAGCTTTCTTT,CASSDPGMMNTEAFF
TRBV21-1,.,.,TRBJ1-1,TGTGCCAGCAGCAAAGCCCCGGGACAGGGACCCGAAGCTTTCTTT,CASSKAPGQGPEAFF
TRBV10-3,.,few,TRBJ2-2,TGTGCCATCAGTCCGAGGACAGTCGAGGCCGGGGAGCTGTTTTTT,CAISPRTVEAGELFF
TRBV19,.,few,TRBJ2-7,TGTGCCAGTCCCATGAGGGCTCCACCCTACGAGCAGTACTTC,CASPMRAPPYEQYF
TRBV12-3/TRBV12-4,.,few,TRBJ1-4,TGTGCCAGCAGTCCTGGGAGGGGGGCAGAAAAACTGTTTTTT,CASSPGRGAEKLFF
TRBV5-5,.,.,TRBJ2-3,TGTGCCAGCAGCTTAATGTGGGGGTCCACAGATACGCAGTATTTT,CASSLMWGSTDTQYF
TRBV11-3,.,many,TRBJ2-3,TGTGCCAGCAGCTCCGAAATGGGGCATACGCAGTATTTT,CASSSEMGHTQYF
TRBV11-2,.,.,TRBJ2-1,TGTGCCAGCAAGGGCGGTTCACTCTCCTACAATGAGCAGTTCTTC,CASKGGSLSYNEQFF
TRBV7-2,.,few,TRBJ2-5,TGTGCCAGCAGCCCGAGGAGACAGGGAGGTTCGGAGACCCAGTACTTC,CASSPRRQGGSETQYF
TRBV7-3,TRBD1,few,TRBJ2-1,TGTGCCAGCAGCTTCTCTGGGACAGGGGTGCACAATGAGCAGTTCTTC,CASSFSGTGVHNEQFF
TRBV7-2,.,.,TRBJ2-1,TGTGCCAGCAGCCTAGGGTCAGGGGCGGGTTACAATGAGCAGTTCTTC,CASSLGSGAGYNEQFF
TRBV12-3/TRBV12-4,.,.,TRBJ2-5,TGTGCCAGCAGTTTATCGTCCCTGGAAGAGACCCAGTACTTC,CASSLSSLEETQYF
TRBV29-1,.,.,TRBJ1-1,TGCAGCGTTGGGGGACGGCTTAAAGGGAATCGTAACACTGAAGCTTTCTTT,CSVGGRLKGNRNTEAFF
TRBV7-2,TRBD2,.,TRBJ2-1,TGTGCCAGCAGCGACCGGACTAGCGGGGCCAATGAGCAGTTCTTC,CASSDRTSGANEQFF
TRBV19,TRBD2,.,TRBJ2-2,TGTGCCAGTAGCCTGGGACTAGCGACTAACACCGGGGAGCTGTTTTTT,CASSLGLATNTGELFF
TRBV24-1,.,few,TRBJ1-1,TGTGCCACCAGTGAAACCGGGACACCCAACAAAGCTTTCTTT,CATSETGTPNKAFF
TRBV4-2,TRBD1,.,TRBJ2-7,TGTGCCAGCAGCCAAGATACAGGGGGCGAGCAGTACTTC,CASSQDTGGEQYF
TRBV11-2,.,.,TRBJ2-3,TGTGCCAGCAGCTTCCCCGAGCAAGGGGGTCGCGCATACACAGATACGCAGTATTTT,CASSFPEQGGRAYTDTQYF
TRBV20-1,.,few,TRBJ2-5,TGCAGTGCAGGGTTCGAATCGAGGGAGACCCAGTACTTC,CSAGFESRETQYF
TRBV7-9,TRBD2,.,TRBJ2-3,TGTGCCAGCAGCTTCTGGACTAGCGGGTCGGATACGAAGTATTTT,CASSFWTSGSDTKYF
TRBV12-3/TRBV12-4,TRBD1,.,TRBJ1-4,TGTGCCAGCAGGTCGACAGGGGCAACTAATGAAAAACTGTTTTTT,CASRSTGATNEKLFF
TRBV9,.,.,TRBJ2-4,TGTGCCAGCAGCCCCGAACCTGCCAAAAACATTCAGTACTTC,CASSPEPAKNIQYF
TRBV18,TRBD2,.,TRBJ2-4,TGTGCCAGCTCATCCTCTAGCGGGGGGGCCCCGCAGTACTTC,CASSSSSGGAPQYF
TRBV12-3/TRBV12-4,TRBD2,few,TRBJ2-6,TGTGCCAGCAGTTCCAGGGAGGGAGGGGCCAACGTCCTGACTTTC,CASSSREGGANVLTF
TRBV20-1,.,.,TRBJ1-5,TGCAGTGCTAGCGACAACTATAGCAATCAGCCCCAGCATTTT,CSASDNYSNQPQHF
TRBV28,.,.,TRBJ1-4,TGTGCCAGCAGCCGCCCCGGACAAGATGCAACTAATGAAAAACTGTTTTTT,CASSRPGQDATNEKLFF
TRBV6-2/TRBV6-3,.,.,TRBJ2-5,TGTGCCAGCAGTACGGATCAGCGGGAGACCCAGTACTTC,CASSTDQRETQYF
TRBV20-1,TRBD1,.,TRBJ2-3,TGCAGTGCTTTCAAGACAGGGACCACAGATACGCAGTATTTT,CSAFKTGTTDTQYF
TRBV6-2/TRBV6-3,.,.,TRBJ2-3,TGTGCCAGCAGTGACCGTAGCGGCTTACCTGAGGATACGCAGTATTTT,CASSDRSGLPEDTQYF
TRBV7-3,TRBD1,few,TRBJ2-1,TGTGCCAGCAGCCAGGGACAGGGGTTAAACAATGAGCAGTTCTTC,CASSQGQGLNNEQFF
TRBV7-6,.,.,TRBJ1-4,TGTGCCAGCAGCTCAGGAGTAACTAATGAAAAACTGTTTTTT,CASSSGVTNEKLFF
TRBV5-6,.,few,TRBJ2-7,TGTGCCAGCAGCGACCCAGGGACTGGCGAGCAGTACTTC,CASSDPGTGEQYF
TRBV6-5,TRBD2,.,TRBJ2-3,TGTGCCAGCAGTTACTCACAGCGGGGGGGCACAGATACGCAGTATTTT,CASSYSQRGGTDTQYF
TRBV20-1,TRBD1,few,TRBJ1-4,TGCAGTGCCGCAAAAGGGACAGGCCAGAATGAAAAACTGTTTTTT,CSAAKGTGQNEKLFF
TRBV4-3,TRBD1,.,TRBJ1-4,TGCGCCAGCAGCTTCCGGACAGGATCCGAACTGTTTTTT,CASSFRTGSELFF
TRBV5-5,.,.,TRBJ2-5,TGTGCCAGCAGCTTAGCTGCGATAGAGACCCAGTACTTC,CASSLAAIETQYF
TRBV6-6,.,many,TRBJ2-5,TGTGCCAGCACCCTTGGACTATTCCAAGAGACCCAGTACTTC,CASTLGLFQETQYF
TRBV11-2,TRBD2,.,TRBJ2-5,TGTGCCAGCAGCTTAAATGGTCCAGCGGGGTTCCAAGAGACCCAGTACTTC,CASSLNGPAGFQETQYF
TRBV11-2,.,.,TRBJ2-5,TGTGCCAGCAGCCTTGGCTTAGGGCCCGGAGGAGAGACCCAGTACTTC,CASSLGLGPGGETQYF